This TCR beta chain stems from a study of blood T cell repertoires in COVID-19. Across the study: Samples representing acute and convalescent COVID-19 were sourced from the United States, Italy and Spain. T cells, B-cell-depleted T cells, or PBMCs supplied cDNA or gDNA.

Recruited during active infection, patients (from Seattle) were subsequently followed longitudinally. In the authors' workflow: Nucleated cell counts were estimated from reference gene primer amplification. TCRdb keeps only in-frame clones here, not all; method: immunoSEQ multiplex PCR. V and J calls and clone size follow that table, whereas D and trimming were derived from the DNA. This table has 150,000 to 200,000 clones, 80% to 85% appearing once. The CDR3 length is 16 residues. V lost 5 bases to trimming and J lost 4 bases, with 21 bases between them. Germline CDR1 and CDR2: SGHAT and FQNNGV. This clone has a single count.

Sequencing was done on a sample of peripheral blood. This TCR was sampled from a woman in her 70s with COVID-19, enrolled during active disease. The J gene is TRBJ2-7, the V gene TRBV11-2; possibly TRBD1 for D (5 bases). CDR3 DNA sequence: TGTGCCAGCAGCCTAAGGAGCGTGGGCAGGGTGTACGAGCAGTACTTC. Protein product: CASSLRSVGRVYEQYF.